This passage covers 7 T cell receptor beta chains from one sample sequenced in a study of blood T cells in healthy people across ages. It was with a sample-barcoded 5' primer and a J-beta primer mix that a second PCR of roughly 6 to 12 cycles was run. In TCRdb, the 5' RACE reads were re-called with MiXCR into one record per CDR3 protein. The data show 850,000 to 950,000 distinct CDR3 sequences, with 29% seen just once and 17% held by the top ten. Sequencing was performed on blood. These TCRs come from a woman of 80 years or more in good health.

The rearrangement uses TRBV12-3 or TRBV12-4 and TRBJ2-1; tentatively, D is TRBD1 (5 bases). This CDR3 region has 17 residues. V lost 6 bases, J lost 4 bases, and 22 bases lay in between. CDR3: CASRSTVGSVNYNEQFF. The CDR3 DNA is TGTGCCAGCAGGTCGACAGTGGGGTCAGTGAATTACAATGAGCAGTTCTTC.

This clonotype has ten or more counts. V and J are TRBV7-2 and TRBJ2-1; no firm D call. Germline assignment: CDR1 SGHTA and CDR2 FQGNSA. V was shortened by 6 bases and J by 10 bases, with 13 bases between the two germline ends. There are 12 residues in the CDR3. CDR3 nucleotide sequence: TGTGCCAGCAGTTCGTTTAGAGGAGAGCAGTTCTTC. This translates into CASSSFRGEQFF.

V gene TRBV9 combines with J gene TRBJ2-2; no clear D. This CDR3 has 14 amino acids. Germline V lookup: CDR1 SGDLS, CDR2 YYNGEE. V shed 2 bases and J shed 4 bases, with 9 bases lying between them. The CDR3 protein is CASSVGPSTGELFF. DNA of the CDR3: TGTGCCAGCAGCGTCGGACCGAGCACCGGGGAGCTGTTTTTT.

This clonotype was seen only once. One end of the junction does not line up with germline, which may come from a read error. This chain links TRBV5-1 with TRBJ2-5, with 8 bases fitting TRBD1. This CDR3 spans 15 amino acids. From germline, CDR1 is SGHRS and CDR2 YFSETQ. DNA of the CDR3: TGCGCCGGCAGCTTGGAAGAGACAGGGGTGGAGACCCAGTACTTC. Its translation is CAGSLEETGVETQYF. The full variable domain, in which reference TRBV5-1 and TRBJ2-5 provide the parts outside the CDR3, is KAGVTQTPRYLIKTRGQQVTLSCSPISGHRSVSWYQQTPGQGLQFLFEYFSETQRNKGNFPGRFSGRQFSNSRSEMNVSTLELGDSALYLCAGSLEETGVETQYFGPGTRLLVL.

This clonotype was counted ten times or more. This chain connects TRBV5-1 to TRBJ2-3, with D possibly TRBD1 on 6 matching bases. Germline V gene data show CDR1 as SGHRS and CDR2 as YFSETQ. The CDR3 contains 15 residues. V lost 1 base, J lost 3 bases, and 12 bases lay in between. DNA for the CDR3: TGCGCCAGCAGCTTGTCAGGGGATCGAACAGATACGCAGTATTTT. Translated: CASSLSGDRTDTQYF.

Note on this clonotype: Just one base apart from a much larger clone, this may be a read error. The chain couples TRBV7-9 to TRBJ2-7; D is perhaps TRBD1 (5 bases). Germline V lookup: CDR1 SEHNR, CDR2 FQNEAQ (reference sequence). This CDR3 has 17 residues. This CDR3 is CASSSRYTVGRVYERYF. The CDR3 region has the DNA TGTGCCAGCAGCTCGCGATACACAGTAGGCAGGGTCTACGAGCGGTACTTC.

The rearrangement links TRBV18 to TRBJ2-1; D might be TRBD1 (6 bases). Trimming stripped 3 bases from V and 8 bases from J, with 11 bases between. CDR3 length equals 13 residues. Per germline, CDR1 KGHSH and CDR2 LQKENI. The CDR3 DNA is TGTGCCAGCTCACCGACTTACAGGGATGAGCAGTTCTTC. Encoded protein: CASSPTYRDEQFF.